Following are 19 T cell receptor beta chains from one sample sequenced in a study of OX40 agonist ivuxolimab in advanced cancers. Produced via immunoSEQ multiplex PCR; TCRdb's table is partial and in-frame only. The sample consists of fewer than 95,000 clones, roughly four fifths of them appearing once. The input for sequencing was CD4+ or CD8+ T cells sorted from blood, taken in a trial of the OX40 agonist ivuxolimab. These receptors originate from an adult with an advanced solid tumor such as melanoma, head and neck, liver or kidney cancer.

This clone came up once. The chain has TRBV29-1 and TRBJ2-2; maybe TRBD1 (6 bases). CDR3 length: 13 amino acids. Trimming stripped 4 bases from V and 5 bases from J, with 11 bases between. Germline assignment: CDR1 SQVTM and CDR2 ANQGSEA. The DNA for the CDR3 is TGCAGCGTTGGCCAGGGGTATACCGGGGAGCTGTTTTTT. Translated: CSVGQGYTGELFF.

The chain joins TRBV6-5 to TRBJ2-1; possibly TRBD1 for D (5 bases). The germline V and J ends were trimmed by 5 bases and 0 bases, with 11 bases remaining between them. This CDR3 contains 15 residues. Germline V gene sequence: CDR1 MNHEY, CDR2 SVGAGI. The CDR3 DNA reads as TGTGCCAGCAGTGGGGCCCCAAGCTCCTACAATGAGCAGTTCTTC. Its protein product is CASSGAPSSYNEQFF.

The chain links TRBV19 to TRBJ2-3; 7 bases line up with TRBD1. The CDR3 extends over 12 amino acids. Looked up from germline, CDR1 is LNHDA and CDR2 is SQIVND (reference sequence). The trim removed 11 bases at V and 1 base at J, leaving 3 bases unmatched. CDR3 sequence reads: CASRGRTDTQYF. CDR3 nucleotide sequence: TGTGCCTCGAGGGGGCGCACAGATACGCAGTATTTT.

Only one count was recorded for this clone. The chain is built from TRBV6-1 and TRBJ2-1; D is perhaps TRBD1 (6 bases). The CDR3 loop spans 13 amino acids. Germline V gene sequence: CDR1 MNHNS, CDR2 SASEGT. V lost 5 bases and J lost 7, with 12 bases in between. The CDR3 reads CASSFTTGNEQFF. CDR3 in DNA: TGTGCCAGCAGTTTCACTACAGGGAATGAGCAGTTCTTC.

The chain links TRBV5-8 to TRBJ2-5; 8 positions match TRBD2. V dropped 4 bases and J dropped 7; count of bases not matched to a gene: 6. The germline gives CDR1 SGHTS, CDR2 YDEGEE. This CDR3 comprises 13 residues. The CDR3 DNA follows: TGTGCCAGCAGCCGCCCCGGGGGGGGGACCCAGTACTTC. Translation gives CASSRPGGGTQYF.

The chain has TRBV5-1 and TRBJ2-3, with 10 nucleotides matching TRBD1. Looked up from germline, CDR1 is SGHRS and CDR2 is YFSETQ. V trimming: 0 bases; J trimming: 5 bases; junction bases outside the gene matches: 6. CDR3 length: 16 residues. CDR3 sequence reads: CASSLGDRGTQDTQYF. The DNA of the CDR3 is TGCGCCAGCAGCTTGGGGGACAGGGGAACGCAAGATACGCAGTATTTT.

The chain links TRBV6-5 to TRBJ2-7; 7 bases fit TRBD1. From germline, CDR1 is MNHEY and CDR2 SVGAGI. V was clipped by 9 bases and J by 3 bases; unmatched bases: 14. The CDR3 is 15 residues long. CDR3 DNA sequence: TGTGCCAGTCGACCGAAGTGGGACAGCTACTACGAGCAGTACTTC. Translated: CASRPKWDSYYEQYF.

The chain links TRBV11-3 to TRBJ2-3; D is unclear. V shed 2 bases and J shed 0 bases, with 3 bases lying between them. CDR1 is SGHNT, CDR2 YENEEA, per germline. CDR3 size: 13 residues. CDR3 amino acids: CASSLSSTDTQYF. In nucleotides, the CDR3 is TGTGCCAGCAGCTTAAGCAGCACAGATACGCAGTATTTT. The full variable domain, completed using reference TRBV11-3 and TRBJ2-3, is EAGVVQSPRYKIIEKKQPVAFWCNPISGHNTLYWYLQNLGQGPELLIRYENEEAVDDSQLPKDRFSAERLKGVDSTLKIQPAELGDSAVYLCASSLSSTDTQYFGPGTRLTVL.

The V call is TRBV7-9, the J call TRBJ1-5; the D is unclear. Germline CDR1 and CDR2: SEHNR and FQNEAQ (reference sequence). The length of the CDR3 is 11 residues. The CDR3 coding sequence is TGTTCGTGGGTACCCAATCAGCCCCAGCATTTT. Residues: CSWVPNQPQHF.

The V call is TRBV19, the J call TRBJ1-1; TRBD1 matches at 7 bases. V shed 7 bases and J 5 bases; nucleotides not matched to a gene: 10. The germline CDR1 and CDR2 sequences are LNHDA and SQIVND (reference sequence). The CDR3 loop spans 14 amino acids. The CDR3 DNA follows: TGTGCCAGTACCGAAAGACAGGGCCGAACTGAAGCTTTCTTT. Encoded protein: CASTERQGRTEAFF.

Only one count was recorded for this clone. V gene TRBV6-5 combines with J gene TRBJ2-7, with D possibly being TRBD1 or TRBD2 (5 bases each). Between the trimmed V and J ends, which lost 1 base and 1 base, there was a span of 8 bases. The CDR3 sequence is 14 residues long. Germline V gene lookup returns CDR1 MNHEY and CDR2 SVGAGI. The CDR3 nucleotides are TGTGCCAGCAGTTACTGGGACCAGTCCTACGAGCAGTACTTC. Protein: CASSYWDQSYEQYF.

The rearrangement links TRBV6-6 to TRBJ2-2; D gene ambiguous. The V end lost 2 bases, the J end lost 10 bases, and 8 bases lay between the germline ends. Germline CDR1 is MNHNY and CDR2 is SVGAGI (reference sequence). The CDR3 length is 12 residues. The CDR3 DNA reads TGTGCCAGCAGTTACGTCGTCCAGGAGCTGTTTTTT. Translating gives CASSYVVQELFF.

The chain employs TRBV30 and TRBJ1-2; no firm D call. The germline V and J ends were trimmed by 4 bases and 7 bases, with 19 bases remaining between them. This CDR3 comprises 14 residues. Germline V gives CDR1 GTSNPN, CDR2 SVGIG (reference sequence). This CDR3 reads CAWNRGGRTIGYTF. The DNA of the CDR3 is TGTGCCTGGAATAGAGGCGGGAGGACTATTGGCTACACCTTC.

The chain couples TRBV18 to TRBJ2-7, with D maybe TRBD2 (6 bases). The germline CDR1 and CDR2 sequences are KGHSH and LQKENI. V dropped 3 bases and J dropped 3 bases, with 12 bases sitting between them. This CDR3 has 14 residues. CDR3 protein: CASSPSPSVYEQYF. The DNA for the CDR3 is TGTGCCAGCTCACCCTCTCCTAGCGTCTACGAGCAGTACTTC. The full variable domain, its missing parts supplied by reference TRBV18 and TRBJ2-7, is NAGVMQNPRHLVRRRGQEARLRCSPMKGHSHVYWYRQLPEEGLKFMVYLQKENIIDESGMPKERFSAEFPKEGPSILRIQQVVRGDSAAYFCASSPSPSVYEQYFGPGTRLTVT.

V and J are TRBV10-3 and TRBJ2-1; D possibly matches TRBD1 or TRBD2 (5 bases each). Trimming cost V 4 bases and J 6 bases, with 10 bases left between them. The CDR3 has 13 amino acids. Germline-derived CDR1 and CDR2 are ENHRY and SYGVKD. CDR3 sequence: CAISGGYFNEQFF. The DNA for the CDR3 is TGTGCCATCAGTGGGGGGTATTTCAATGAGCAGTTCTTC.

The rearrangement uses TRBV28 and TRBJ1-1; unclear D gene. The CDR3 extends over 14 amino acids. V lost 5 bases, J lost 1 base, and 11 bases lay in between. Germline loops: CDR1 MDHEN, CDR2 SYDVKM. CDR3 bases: TGTGCCAGCAGTGAAGGGCACTCGAACACTGAAGCTTTCTTT. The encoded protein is CASSEGHSNTEAFF.

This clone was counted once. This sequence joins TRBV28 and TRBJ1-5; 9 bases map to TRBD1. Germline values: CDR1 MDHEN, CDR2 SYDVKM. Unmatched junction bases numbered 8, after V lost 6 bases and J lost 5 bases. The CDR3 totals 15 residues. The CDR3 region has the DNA TGTGCCAGCAGCGACCCGGGACAGGGCTATCAGCCCCAGCATTTT. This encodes CASSDPGQGYQPQHF.

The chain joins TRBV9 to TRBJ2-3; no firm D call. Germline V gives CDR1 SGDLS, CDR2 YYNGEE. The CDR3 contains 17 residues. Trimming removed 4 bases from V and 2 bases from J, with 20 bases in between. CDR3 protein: CASSLNKYTQDTDTQYF. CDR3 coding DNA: TGTGCCAGCAGCCTTAATAAGTATACTCAGGACACAGATACGCAGTATTTT.

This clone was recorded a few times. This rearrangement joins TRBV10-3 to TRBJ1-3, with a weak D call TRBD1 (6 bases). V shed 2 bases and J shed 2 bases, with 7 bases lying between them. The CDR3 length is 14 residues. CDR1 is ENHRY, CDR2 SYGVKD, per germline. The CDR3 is CAISETGTGNTIYF. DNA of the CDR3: TGTGCCATCAGTGAGACAGGGACTGGAAACACCATATATTTT.